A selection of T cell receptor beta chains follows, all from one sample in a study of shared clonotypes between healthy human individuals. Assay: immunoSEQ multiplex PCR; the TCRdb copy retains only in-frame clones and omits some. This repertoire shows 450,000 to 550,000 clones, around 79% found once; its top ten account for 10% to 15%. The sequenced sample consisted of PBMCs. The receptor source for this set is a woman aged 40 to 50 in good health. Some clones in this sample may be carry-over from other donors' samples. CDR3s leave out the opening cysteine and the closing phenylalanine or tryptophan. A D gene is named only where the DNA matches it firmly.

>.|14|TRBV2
ASSVEGQSNTGELF
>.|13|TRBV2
ASSVGRLSTGELF
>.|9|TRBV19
ASSIREKLF
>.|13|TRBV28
ASSSTGQGNREQY
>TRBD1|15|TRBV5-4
ASSKRAPGQVNYEQY
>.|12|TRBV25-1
ASSAMGGYQPQH
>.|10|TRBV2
ASREAAYGYT
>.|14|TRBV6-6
ASSKSGTRNTGELF
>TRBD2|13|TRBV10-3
AISESSGSSYEQY
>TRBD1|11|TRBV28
ASSLEGARGYT
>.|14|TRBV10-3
AISDRSADSGNTIY
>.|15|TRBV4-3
ASSQGIRGQGTDTQY
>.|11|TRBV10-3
AISESTTYEQY
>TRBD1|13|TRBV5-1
ASSPQTGSSYEQY
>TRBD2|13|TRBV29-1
SGTSGSFSYNEQF
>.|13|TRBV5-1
ASSPEPGRQETQY
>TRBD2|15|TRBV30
AGDRGWTSGTYNEQF
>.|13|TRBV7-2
ASSPEGRLGNTIY
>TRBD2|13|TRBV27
ASSLMAGGRETQY
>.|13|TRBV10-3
AISEGVAVNQPQH
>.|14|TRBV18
ASSPVSWPVSVEQF
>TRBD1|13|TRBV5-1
ASSELGQGDTEAF
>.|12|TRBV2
ASSELGRGYEQY
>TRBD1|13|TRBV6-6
ASSSRQGNTDTQY
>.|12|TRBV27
ASRRNRENTEAF
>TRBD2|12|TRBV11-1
ASRGGVATDTQY
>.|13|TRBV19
ASSTTGGVPGELF
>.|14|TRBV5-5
ASSPGGGGRSYEQY
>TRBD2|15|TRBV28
ASSGLAGGDSTDTQY
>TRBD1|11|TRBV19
ASSIDRYRGQF
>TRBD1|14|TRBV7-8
ASSLNMWQGVTEAF
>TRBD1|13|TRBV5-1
ASSLGGTGSNEQF
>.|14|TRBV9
ASSVPPTGGANVLT
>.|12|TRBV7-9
ASSPLGPTEKLF
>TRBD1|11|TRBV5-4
ASTVGGKGGYT
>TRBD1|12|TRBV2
ASQANRGSETQY
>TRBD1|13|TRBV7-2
ASSLDRGQYNEQF
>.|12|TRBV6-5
ASSYLSGYNEQF
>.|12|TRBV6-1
ASSGTLTVNTIY
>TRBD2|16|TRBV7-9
ASSSPGTSGASYNEQF
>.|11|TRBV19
ASSPAASYEQY
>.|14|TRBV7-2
ASSLGFGALGNTIY
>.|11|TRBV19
ASSPRGGEKLF
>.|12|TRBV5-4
ASSLRRANTEAF
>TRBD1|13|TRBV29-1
SVRVAGQGTDTQY